Listed here are 21 T cell receptor beta chains from one sample, sequenced in a study of somatic mutations in cytotoxic T cells in rheumatoid arthritis. Sequencing was performed with immunoSEQ multiplex PCR; in TCRdb, only in-frame clones are kept and a portion is missing. The table records 7,100 or so clones, 80% of them present only once. Sequencing was carried out using CD8+ T cells sorted from blood. Source of these receptors: an adult with rheumatoid arthritis.

The chain joins TRBV15 to TRBJ2-5, with TRBD2 matching 7 bases. Germline trimming cut 8 bases from V and 5 bases from J; bases unmatched to any gene: 5. This CDR3 comprises 12 residues. In germline, CDR1 is LNHNV, CDR2 YYDKDF (reference sequence). The CDR3 coding sequence is TGTGCCACCCGGGGGGATTTGGAGACCCAGTACTTC. Translating gives CATRGDLETQYF.

The genes are TRBV18 and TRBJ1-1; TRBD1 aligns across 7 bases. The germline V gene has CDR1 KGHSH and CDR2 LQKENI. The CDR3 consists of 15 residues. With 3 bases clipped from V and 0 bases from J, the junction kept 4 bases outside the gene matches. The CDR3 here is CASSPPDRLNTEAFF. CDR3 in DNA: TGTGCCAGCTCACCCCCGGACAGGTTGAACACTGAAGCTTTCTTT.

The chain employs TRBV29-1 and TRBJ2-1; 12 bases map to TRBD2. V gave up 4 bases and J gave up 4 bases; unmatched junction bases: 14. Per germline, CDR1 SQVTM and CDR2 ANQGSEA. This CDR3 has 18 amino acids. CDR3 loop: CSVGKTSGGTNWYNEQFF. As DNA, the CDR3 is TGCAGCGTTGGCAAGACTAGCGGGGGAACAAATTGGTACAATGAGCAGTTCTTC.

This chain joins TRBV19 and TRBJ1-6, with TRBD1 identical over 11 bases. The CDR3 covers 16 residues. The V and J ends lost 3 bases and 7 bases, in that order; junction bases with no gene match: 5. CDR1 is LNHDA, CDR2 SQIVND, per germline (reference sequence). CDR3 coding DNA: TGTGCCAGTAGTATCGGACAGGGGGCTGGCAATTCACCCCTCCACTTT. Its protein product is CASSIGQGAGNSPLHF.

This chain uses TRBV7-9 with TRBJ1-1; a possible D gene is TRBD1 (5 bases). The ends were cut back, 8 bases at V and 5 bases at J, with 18 bases in the middle. CDR1 and CDR2 (germline): SEHNR, FQNEAQ (reference sequence). There are 14 residues in the CDR3. The CDR3 nucleotides are TGTGCCAGCCCGACGAAGGGGTTAGGAACTGAAGCTTTCTTT. Its translation: CASPTKGLGTEAFF. The whole variable domain, remainder taken from reference TRBV7-9 and TRBJ1-1, is DTGVSQNPRHKITKRGQNVTFRCDPISEHNRLYWYRQTLGQGPEFLTYFQNEAQLEKSRLLSDRFSAERPKGSFSTLEIQRTEQGDSAMYLCASPTKGLGTEAFFGQGTRLTVV.

This clone was counted once. V gene TRBV29-1 combines with J gene TRBJ2-1; D is uncertain. Trimming shortened V by 6 bases and J by 1 base, and 13 bases separated the two germline ends. In germline, CDR1 is SQVTM, CDR2 ANQGSEA. This CDR3 has 14 amino acids. The CDR3 DNA follows: TGCAGCGTCCGTCTGAAACTGTCCTACAATGAGCAGTTCTTC. Translated, it gives CSVRLKLSYNEQFF.

This chain connects TRBV19 to TRBJ1-6; D not resolved. Trimming removed 8 bases from V and 10 bases from J, with 12 bases in between. From germline, CDR1 is LNHDA and CDR2 SQIVND (reference sequence). The CDR3 length is 12 residues. CDR3 coding DNA: TGTGCCAGTCAGAGAGAACACTCACCCCTCCACTTT. Amino acids: CASQREHSPLHF. The complete variable domain, with remaining parts taken from reference TRBV19 and TRBJ1-6, reads DGGITQSPKYLFRKEGQNVTLSCEQNLNHDAMYWYRQDPGQGLRLIYYSQIVNDFQKGDIAEGYSVSREKKESFPLTVTSAQKNPTAFYLCASQREHSPLHFGNGTRLTVT.

This clone was recorded a few times. The V call is TRBV7-9, the J call TRBJ1-1; no clear D gene. V lost 5 bases and J 10 bases, leaving 17 bases between the germline ends. This CDR3 is built from 13 residues. Germline CDR1 is SEHNR and CDR2 is FQNEAQ (reference sequence). The CDR3 nucleotides are TGTGCCAGCAGCGCTGGTTCCCCTCGGGGAGCTTTCTTT. Protein sequence: CASSAGSPRGAFF.

This clone was detected only once. The chain is built from TRBV5-4 and TRBJ1-2, with 7 positions matching TRBD1. The CDR3 is made up of 15 amino acids. Germline V gene sequence: CDR1 SGHNT, CDR2 YYREEE (reference sequence). The ends lost 1 base at V and 4 bases at J; junction bases unmatched: 7. The CDR3 DNA sequence: TGTGCCAGCAGCTTGTGGGGGACAGAGGGCTATGGCTACACCTTC. Amino acid sequence: CASSLWGTEGYGYTF.

The V gene is TRBV28, the J gene TRBJ1-5, with unresolved D. This CDR3 is 14 amino acids long. V lost 3 bases to trimming and J lost 2 bases, with 8 bases between them. The germline V gene has CDR1 MDHEN and CDR2 SYDVKM. CDR3 sequence (DNA): TGTGCCAGCAGTTTGTGGAGGGGCAATCAGCCCCAGCATTTT. This sequence encodes CASSLWRGNQPQHF.

J is TRBJ2-1 and V is TRBV19, with D possibly being TRBD2 (5 bases). Germline assignment: CDR1 LNHDA and CDR2 SQIVND (reference sequence). Deletions cut 2 bases from V and 6 bases from J, with 14 bases between. The CDR3 contains 15 residues. The CDR3 nucleotides are TGTGCCAGTAGTATACAACGGGGATCACTCAATGAGCAGTTCTTC. As protein: CASSIQRGSLNEQFF.

A remark on this clone: An end of the junction differs from the germline gene, which may be a read error. This chain uses TRBV5-4 with TRBJ1-6; TRBD1 matches at 7 bases. CDR1 is SGHNT and CDR2 is YYREEE in the germline V gene (reference sequence). The CDR3 extends over 15 amino acids. The chain's CDR3 is CASSQALAGGSPLHF. The DNA for the CDR3 is TGCGCCAGCAGCCAAGCTCTGGCAGGGGGATCACCCCTCCACTTT.

Points on this clone: Germline is not matched at one junction end, which may reflect a read error. The chain combines TRBV5-6 with TRBJ2-7; tentatively, D is TRBD2 (7 bases). This CDR3 region has 15 residues. CDR1 SGHDT and CDR2 YYEEEE come from the germline V gene. The CDR3 sequence: CASSWGGPSSYVQYF. The CDR3 DNA reads TGTGCCAGCAGCTGGGGGGGGCCGAGCTCCTACGTGCAGTACTTC.

This clone is large by share. The chain links TRBV6-6 to TRBJ1-2, with 8 bases that match TRBD1. V lost 0 bases and J lost 8; bases outside the gene matches: 5. CDR3 length: 14 amino acids. Germline V CDR1 and CDR2: MNHNY, SVGAGI (reference sequence). CDR3 protein: CASSYSTGDSGYTF. DNA of the CDR3: TGTGCCAGCAGTTACTCGACAGGGGATAGCGGCTACACCTTC.

This chain links TRBV18 with TRBJ1-4; the D gene is possibly TRBD1 (6 bases). The germline V gene has CDR1 KGHSH and CDR2 LQKENI. The V end lost 3 bases, the J end lost 8 bases, and 25 bases lay between the germline ends. The CDR3 consists of 18 residues. DNA of the CDR3: TGTGCCAGCTCACCGACAGAACCGGGACATCGACCGGGCGAAAAACTGTTTTTT. Translated: CASSPTEPGHRPGEKLFF.

This clone was found a few times. CDR3 amino acids: CASSLLAGADTQYF. The CDR3 bases are TGTGCCAGCAGCTTACTAGCGGGGGCCGATACGCAGTATTTT. The chain is built from TRBV7-6 and TRBJ2-3; 10 bases map to TRBD2. The CDR3 extends over 14 amino acids. Trimming removed 2 bases from V and 6 bases from J; junction bases left unmatched: 2. Germline V gene data show CDR1 as SGHVS and CDR2 as FNYEAQ. Full variable domain (rest looked up from reference TRBV7-6 and TRBJ2-3): GAGVSQSPRYKVTKRGQDVALRCDPISGHVSLYWYRQALGQGPEFLTYFNYEAQQDKSGLPNDRFSAERPEGSISTLTIQRTEQRDSAMYRCASSLLAGADTQYFGPGTRLTVL.

The chain is built from TRBV5-1 and TRBJ1-1; D unclear. CDR1 is SGHRS and CDR2 is YFSETQ in the germline V gene. Trimming took 2 bases from V and 1 from J, leaving 12 bases between them. The CDR3 sequence is 15 residues long. The CDR3 sequence is CASSFGYSSNTEAFF. In DNA form, the CDR3 reads TGCGCCAGCAGCTTTGGTTACTCTTCGAACACTGAAGCTTTCTTT.

This clone was seen a few times. The chain is built from TRBV5-1 and TRBJ1-1; D remains unclear. V was pared by 4 bases and J by 3 bases, with 7 bases between. The CDR3 loop spans 12 amino acids. In germline, CDR1 is SGHRS, CDR2 YFSETQ. CDR3 region: CASSLGYTEAFF. The CDR3 DNA sequence: TGCGCCAGCAGCCTAGGATACACTGAAGCTTTCTTT.

This clone was seen just once. The chain joins TRBV7-2 to TRBJ2-7; possibly TRBD1 or TRBD2 for D (6 bases each). Looked up from germline, CDR1 is SGHTA and CDR2 is FQGNSA. The CDR3 contains 16 residues. The ends were cut back, 5 bases at V and 3 bases at J, with 20 bases in the middle. This CDR3 is CASSPYGGSRHYEQYF. The CDR3 bases are TGTGCCAGCAGCCCGTACGGGGGCTCCAGACACTACGAGCAGTACTTC.

The rearrangement links TRBV9 to TRBJ1-1, with D tentatively TRBD1 (5 bases). Germline CDR1 is SGDLS and CDR2 is YYNGEE. This CDR3 contains 16 residues. Deletions cut 0 bases from V and 5 bases from J, with 17 bases between. Here the CDR3 DNA reads TGTGCCAGCAGCGTAGTTGGAGGGGAGGGAAGGACTGAAGCTTTCTTT. It yields the protein CASSVVGGEGRTEAFF.

V usage is TRBV28 and J usage is TRBJ2-7, with TRBD1 identical over 7 bases. Germline CDR1 and CDR2: MDHEN and SYDVKM. This CDR3 has 18 amino acids. Trimming at V came to 3 bases and at J to 6 bases, leaving 20 bases not matched to a gene. The CDR3 nucleotides are TGTGCCAGCAGTTTTCTTCAGACAGGGCGCCAAGTGGTAGGCGAGCAGTACTTC. Translated, it gives CASSFLQTGRQVVGEQYF.